These T cell receptor beta chains were read from a single sample in a study of Graves' ophthalmopathy and Graves' hyperthyroidism. TCRdb analysed the multiplex PCR reads with MiXCR anew, one entry per CDR3 protein. The table records some 240,000 distinct CDR3 sequences, around 50% of them present only once. Sequenced input: peripheral blood. The receptors stem from an adult man with Graves' ophthalmopathy. CDR3s include the opening cysteine and the closing phenylalanine or tryptophan. A D gene is named only where the DNA matches it firmly. Not all rows give a size; the values are once, few, many and, for expanded clones, a class.

d_gene	v_gene	j_gene	abundance	CDR3aa	CDR3nt
-	TRBV24-1	TRBJ2-6	many	CATSETGGANVLTF	TGTGCCACCAGTGAAACAGGGGGGGCCAACGTCCTGACTTTC
TRBD1	TRBV7-3	TRBJ2-2	-	CASSSPGQEGTGELFF	TGTGCCAGCAGCTCGCCGGGACAGGAGGGAACCGGGGAGCTGTTTTTT
-	TRBV25-1	TRBJ2-3	-	CASSGDIGDTQYF	TGTGCCAGCAGTGGGGACATTGGAGATACGCAGTATTTT
TRBD2	TRBV2	TRBJ2-7	once	CASSPTSGGANEQYF	TGTGCCAGCAGCCCCACTAGCGGGGGGGCTAACGAGCAGTACTTC
TRBD1	TRBV24-1	TRBJ2-7	-	CAASRTGTASYEQYF	TGTGCCGCCAGCAGAACCGGGACAGCCTCCTACGAGCAGTACTTC
-	TRBV12-3/TRBV12-4	TRBJ1-2	few	CASSFGVSYGYTF	TGTGCCAGCAGTTTTGGGGTTAGCTATGGCTACACCTTC
-	TRBV4-1	TRBJ1-4	-	CASSQLTASGYILFF	TGCGCCAGCAGCCAACTGACAGCCTCTGGTTATATCCTGTTTTTT
TRBD1	TRBV12-3/TRBV12-4	TRBJ1-1	-	CASSLAVQGGTEAFF	TGTGCCAGCAGTTTGGCCGTTCAGGGGGGCACTGAAGCTTTCTTT
-	TRBV24-1	TRBJ2-6	few	CATSDSRSSGANVLTF	TGTGCCACCAGTGATTCCCGCAGCTCTGGGGCCAACGTCCTGACTTTC
TRBD1	TRBV6-5	TRBJ1-2	-	CASSYEAGGGGYGYTF	TGTGCCAGCAGTTACGAGGCAGGGGGAGGAGGCTATGGCTACACCTTC
TRBD2	TRBV7-3	TRBJ2-2	-	CASSLGLAKAGELLF	TGTGCCAGCAGCTTAGGACTAGCGAAGGCCGGGGAACTGCTTTTT
-	TRBV2	TRBJ1-2	few	CASSAPQLGRSWLGYTF	TGTGCCAGCAGTGCCCCTCAATTAGGGCGATCTTGGTTGGGCTACACCTTC
TRBD2	TRBV2	TRBJ2-5	few	CASGTSGGVETQYF	TGTGCCAGCGGGACTAGCGGTGGGGTGGAGACCCAGTACTTC
-	TRBV7-2	TRBJ2-2	-	CASSPPSGELFF	TGTGCCAGCAGCCCACCCTCCGGGGAGCTGTTTTTT
-	TRBV10-3	TRBJ2-7	few	CAISELGEDRYFF	TGTGCCATCAGTGAATTAGGGGAGGACAGATACTTCTTC
-	TRBV7-8	TRBJ2-5	many	CASREGETQYF	TGTGCCAGCAGGGAGGGAGAGACCCAGTACTTC
TRBD2	TRBV2	TRBJ2-5	-	CASSEATSGRGETQYF	TGTGCCAGCAGTGAAGCGACTAGCGGGAGGGGAGAGACCCAGTACTTC
TRBD1	TRBV12-5	TRBJ2-5	few	CASGLRTGEETQYF	TGTGCTAGTGGTTTGAGGACAGGTGAAGAGACCCAGTACTTC
TRBD1	TRBV5-4	TRBJ1-1	few	CASSPMSGTDSGEAFF	TGTGCCAGCAGCCCGATGTCAGGGACAGACTCGGGTGAAGCTTTCTTT
-	TRBV27	TRBJ1-3	-	CASSPGQRGNTIYF	TGTGCCAGCAGTCCCGGACAGCGTGGAAACACCATATATTTT
-	TRBV7-2	TRBJ2-7	-	CASSLDRAVNEQYF	TGTGCCAGCAGCTTAGACAGGGCGGTAAACGAGCAGTACTTC
-	TRBV20-1	TRBJ1-1	many	CSARTATEAFF	TGCAGTGCTCGGACAGCAACTGAAGCTTTCTTT
-	TRBV2	TRBJ1-5	few	CASRGAGQPQHF	TGTGCCAGCAGGGGGGCGGGTCAGCCCCAGCATTTT